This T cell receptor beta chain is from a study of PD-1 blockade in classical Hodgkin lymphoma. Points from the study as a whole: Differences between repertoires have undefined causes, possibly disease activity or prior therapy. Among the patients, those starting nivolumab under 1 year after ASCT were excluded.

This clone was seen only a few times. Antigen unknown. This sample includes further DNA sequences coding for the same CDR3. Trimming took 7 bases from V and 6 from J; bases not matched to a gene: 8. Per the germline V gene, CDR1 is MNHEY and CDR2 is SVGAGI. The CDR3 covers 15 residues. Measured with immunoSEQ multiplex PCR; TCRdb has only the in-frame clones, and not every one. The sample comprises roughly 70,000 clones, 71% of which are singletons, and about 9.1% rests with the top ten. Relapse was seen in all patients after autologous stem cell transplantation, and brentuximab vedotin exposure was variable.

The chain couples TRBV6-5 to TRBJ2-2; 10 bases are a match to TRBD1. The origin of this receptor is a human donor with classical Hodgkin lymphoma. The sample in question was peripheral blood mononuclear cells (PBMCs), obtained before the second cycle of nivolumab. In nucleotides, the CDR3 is TGTGCCAGCACCCAGGGACAGGGGAGGGCCGGGGAGCTGTTTTTT. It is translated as CASTQGQGRAGELFF.